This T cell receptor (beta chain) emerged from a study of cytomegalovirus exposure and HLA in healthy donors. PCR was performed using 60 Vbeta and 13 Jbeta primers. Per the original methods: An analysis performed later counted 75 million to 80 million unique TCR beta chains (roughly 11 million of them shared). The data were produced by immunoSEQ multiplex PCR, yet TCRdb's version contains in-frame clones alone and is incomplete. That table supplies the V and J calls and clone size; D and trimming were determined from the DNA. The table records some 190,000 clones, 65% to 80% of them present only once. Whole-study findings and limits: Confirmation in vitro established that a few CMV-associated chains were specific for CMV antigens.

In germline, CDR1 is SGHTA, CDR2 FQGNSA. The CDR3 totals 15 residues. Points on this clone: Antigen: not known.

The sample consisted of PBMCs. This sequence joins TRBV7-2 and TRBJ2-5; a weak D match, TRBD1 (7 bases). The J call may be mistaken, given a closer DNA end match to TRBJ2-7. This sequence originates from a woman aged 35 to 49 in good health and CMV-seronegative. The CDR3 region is CASSLEGQRGDEQYF. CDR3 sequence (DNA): TGTGCCAGCAGCTTAGAGGGACAGAGGGGGGACGAGCAGTACTTC.